This entry lists 32 T cell receptor beta chains sequenced from one sample in a study of low-dose radiotherapy and immunotherapy resistance in tumors. Time point specified: after trial treatment. The treatment is: LDRT plus nivolumab, ipilimumab, low-dose cyclophosphamide and aspirin (RACIN trial). Alpha- and beta-chain coverage of first-strand cDNA came from TRAV- and TRBV-specific primers. A constant-region primer paired with the V-primer adapter amplified TCRs over 20 PCR cycles. One entry per CDR3 protein results from TCRdb running MiXCR on the reads. The data hold around 84,000 distinct CDR3 sequences, with about 17% observed a single time. This specimen was PBMCs, taken after low-dose radiotherapy plus immunotherapy. These receptors originate from a male donor with prostate cancer.

This clonotype showed up many times. The V and J genes are TRBV7-2 and TRBJ2-3; the match to TRBD2 covers 12 bases. Germline V gives CDR1 SGHTA, CDR2 FQGNSA. There are 15 residues in the CDR3. After removal of 4 bases from V and 8 bases from J, the junction contained 7 bases not matched to a gene. In nucleotides, the CDR3 is TGTGCCAGCAGCTCTAGCGGGAGGGGGACTGGTACGCAGTATTTT. Translating gives CASSSSGRGTGTQYF.

There are many counts of this clonotype. The chain recombines TRBV15 with TRBJ2-5; 7 bases agree with TRBD1. The J segment lost 4 bases and the V segment lost 1 base, leaving 3 bases of the junction unmatched. This CDR3 is 14 amino acids long. CDR1 and CDR2 (germline): LNHNV, YYDKDF (reference sequence). The CDR3, as DNA: TGTGCCACCAGCAGAGGAGGGGGCGTAGAGACCCAGTACTTC. Translated: CATSRGGGVETQYF.

This clonotype has ten or more counts. The chain recombines TRBV28 with TRBJ2-1; tentative D call: TRBD2 (5 bases). The CDR3 totals 16 residues. V dropped 5 bases and J dropped 0 bases, with 14 bases sitting between them. Germline values: CDR1 MDHEN, CDR2 SYDVKM. CDR3 region: CASSTPGSGSYNEQFF. CDR3 sequence (DNA): TGTGCCAGCAGTACCCCGGGATCTGGCTCCTACAATGAGCAGTTCTTC. Supplemented by reference TRBV28 and TRBJ2-1, the full variable domain reads DVKVTQSSRYLVKRTGEKVFLECVQDMDHENMFWYRQDPGLGLRLIYFSYDVKMKEKGDIPEGYSVSREKKERFSLILESASTNQTSMYLCASSTPGSGSYNEQFFGPGTRLTVL.

The CDR3 region has the DNA TGTGCCAGCAGCTTAGATTTTGTCCAGAGCTCCTACGAGCAGTACTTC. Translation gives CASSLDFVQSSYEQYF. This chain joins TRBV11-2 and TRBJ2-7; D not certain. Trimming left V 0 bases short and J 0 bases short, with 12 bases between. CDR1 and CDR2 (germline): SGHAT, FQNNGV. The CDR3 is 16 residues long.

This clonotype appeared many times. The genes are TRBV12-3 or TRBV12-4 and TRBJ2-1; possibly TRBD2 for D (7 bases). V was cut by 7 bases and J by 5 bases, with 12 bases left in between. This CDR3 contains 13 residues. For the CDR3, the DNA is TGTGCCAGCATCCTGGGGGGGCACAATGAGCAGTTCTTC. Its translation is CASILGGHNEQFF.

In its sample, this clonotype was seen many times. Likely a read error: the CDR3 ends without its conserved phenylalanine or tryptophan. The DNA is omitted, as the CDR3 cannot be located on it reliably, and the CDR3 follows TCRdb's listing. This rearrangement joins TRBV20-1 to TRBJ1-2; the table names TRBD1, a call not compared with the DNA. The CDR3 totals 10 residues, both ends included. Germline CDR1 DFQATT, CDR2 SNEGSKA (reference sequence). The CDR3 here is CSARDPPPPL.

This clonotype was seen at least ten times. The chain combines TRBV12-3 or TRBV12-4 with TRBJ2-7, with no clear D. The V end was cut by 4 bases, the J end by 7 bases, with 8 bases between. The CDR3 has 11 amino acids. The CDR3 DNA reads as TGTGCCAGCAGTTATCGGTTTGAGCAGTACTTC. It codes for CASSYRFEQYF.

This clonotype was counted at least ten times. V and J are TRBV9 and TRBJ2-1; 12 nucleotides agree with TRBD1. The CDR3 totals 15 residues. V was pared by 4 bases and J by 4 bases, with 3 bases of the junction left unmatched. Germline CDR1 and CDR2: SGDLS and YYNGEE. CDR3 region: CASSTGQGAYNEQFF. In DNA form, the CDR3 reads TGTGCCAGCAGCACGGGACAGGGGGCTTACAATGAGCAGTTCTTC.

This clonotype was detected many times. This chain uses TRBV27 with TRBJ2-5; D possibly corresponds to TRBD2 (6 bases). V lost 4 bases, J lost 1 base, and 13 bases lay in between. The CDR3 is 15 amino acids. Looked up from germline, CDR1 is MNHEY and CDR2 is SMNVEV (reference sequence). The CDR3 reads CASSSQRGGQETQYF. The CDR3 region has the DNA TGTGCCAGCAGTTCTCAAAGGGGAGGCCAAGAGACCCAGTACTTC.

This clonotype was seen repeatedly, ten times or more. This chain uses TRBV7-2 with TRBJ2-7; the D is unclear. This CDR3 has 11 amino acids. V lost 2 bases and J 4 bases, leaving 3 bases between the germline ends. Germline V gene lookup returns CDR1 SGHTA and CDR2 FQGNSA. The CDR3 protein is CASSLWYEQYF. The CDR3 nucleotides are TGTGCCAGCAGCTTATGGTACGAGCAGTACTTC.

This clonotype has ten or more counts. V and J are TRBV29-1 and TRBJ2-3; 11 nucleotides line up with TRBD2. V trimming: 3 bases; J trimming: 2 bases; junction bases outside the gene matches: 7. Germline assignment: CDR1 SQVTM and CDR2 ANQGSEA. This CDR3 has 16 residues. The CDR3 loop is CSVDSGTSGYTDTQYF. Written as DNA, the CDR3 is TGCAGCGTTGACTCCGGGACTAGCGGCTACACAGATACGCAGTATTTT.

A remark on this clonotype: A read error is the likely source, as a far larger clone sits one nucleotide away. The gene calls are TRBV7-8 and TRBJ2-5; TRBD2 matches 9 bases. The CDR3 length is 15 residues. The germline V gene has CDR1 SGHVS and CDR2 FQNEAQ. V shed 4 bases, J shed 11 bases, and the junction held 14 bases outside the gene matches. This CDR3 is CASSSASGAYNEQYF. CDR3 DNA: TGTGCCAGCAGCTCCGCTAGCGGGGCCTACAATGAGCAGTACTTC.

Ten or more counts support this clonotype. V gene TRBV18 combines with J gene TRBJ2-4; a possible D gene is TRBD2 (7 bases). V was shortened by 3 bases and J by 6 bases, with 15 bases between the two germline ends. Per germline, CDR1 KGHSH and CDR2 LQKENI. This CDR3 contains 15 residues. CDR3 in DNA: TGTGCCAGCTCACCGGCGGGGGCCCAGGGAAACATTCAGTACTTC. Its protein product is CASSPAGAQGNIQYF.

This clonotype was observed many times. The chain couples TRBV7-9 to TRBJ2-3; 11 nucleotides agree with TRBD1. Germline assignment: CDR1 SEHNR and CDR2 FQNEAQ (reference sequence). CDR3 length: 16 residues. J gave up 3 bases and V 7 bases, and 9 bases lay outside the gene matches. CDR3 coding DNA: TGTGCCAGCAACCAAGGGACAGGGGGATCAACAGATACGCAGTATTTT. Translating gives CASNQGTGGSTDTQYF.

This clonotype was seen repeatedly, ten times or more. The chain links TRBV7-2 to TRBJ2-1; TRBD1 agrees at 7 bases. Germline V gene lookup returns CDR1 SGHTA and CDR2 FQGNSA. The CDR3 covers 14 residues. The ends lost 4 bases at V and 7 bases at J; junction bases unmatched: 7. CDR3 loop: CASSSQGGINEQFF. CDR3 nucleotides: TGTGCCAGCAGCTCCCAAGGGGGCATTAATGAGCAGTTCTTC.

This clonotype was recorded at least ten times. This chain links TRBV10-3 with TRBJ2-7, with 9 positions matching TRBD1. This CDR3 spans 13 amino acids. Germline V CDR1 and CDR2: ENHRY, SYGVKD. Trimming took 6 bases from V and 4 from J; bases not matched to a gene: 4. This CDR3 reads CAIRTGGQYEQYF. The DNA of the CDR3 is TGTGCCATCAGAACAGGGGGCCAATACGAGCAGTACTTC.

The chain recombines TRBV4-2 with TRBJ2-1, with 12 bases identical to TRBD2. There are 17 residues in the CDR3. V lost 3 bases, J lost 12 bases, and 15 bases stayed unmatched. Germline CDR1 reads LGHNA; CDR2 reads YNFKEQ. Written as DNA, the CDR3 is TGTGCCAGCAGCCAGGCCGAACTGACTAGCGGGAGTTCGGGGCAGTTCTTC. It specifies CASSQAELTSGSSGQFF.

The CDR3 spells CASSLLMGATGELFF. The DNA of the CDR3 is TGTGCCAGCAGTTTACTGATGGGCGCCACCGGGGAGCTGTTTTTT. This chain links TRBV12-3 or TRBV12-4 with TRBJ2-2, with D unresolved. V shed 2 bases and J shed 4 bases, with 11 bases lying between them. The CDR3 sequence is 15 residues long.

This clonotype has at least ten counts. The rearrangement links TRBV10-3 to TRBJ1-1, with 8 bases identical to TRBD1. Germline V gene sequence: CDR1 ENHRY, CDR2 SYGVKD. The CDR3 sequence is 16 residues long. The V segment lost 6 bases and the J segment 0 bases; nucleotides outside the gene matches: 9. CDR3 in amino acids: CAIRKTGEGVNTEAFF. The CDR3 DNA reads as TGTGCCATCAGGAAGACAGGGGAGGGAGTGAACACTGAAGCTTTCTTT.

This clonotype was seen repeatedly, ten times or more. J is TRBJ2-1 and V is TRBV5-4; D ambiguous. The CDR3 spans 12 residues. Germline V gives CDR1 SGHNT, CDR2 YYREEE (reference sequence). Trimming took 2 bases from V and 6 from J, leaving 6 bases between them. The CDR3 loop reads CASSFPFNEQFF. The DNA for the CDR3 is TGTGCCAGCAGCTTTCCTTTCAATGAGCAGTTCTTC. The entire variable domain, with the rest obtained from reference TRBV5-4 and TRBJ2-1, is as follows: ETGVTQSPTHLIKTRGQQVTLRCSSQSGHNTVSWYQQALGQGPQFIFQYYREEENGRGNFPPRFSGLQFPNYSSELNVNALELDDSALYLCASSFPFNEQFFGPGTRLTVL.

This clonotype was recorded a few times. It is likely a read error: a sequence one base away is far more abundant. The chain combines TRBV28 with TRBJ2-5; 12 nucleotides line up with TRBD2. Looked up from germline, CDR1 is MDHEN and CDR2 is SYDVKM. The CDR3 sequence is 17 residues long. Trimming cost V 0 bases and J 11 bases; bases outside gene matches: 13. The DNA of the CDR3 is TGTGCCAGCAGTTTATGGGACCTAGCGGGAGGGCCGGGTGAGCAGTACTTC. The encoded protein is CASSLWDLAGGPGEQYF.

Many counts were recorded for this clonotype. The chain carries TRBV28 and TRBJ1-3; 8 bases are a match to TRBD1. V dropped 3 bases and J dropped 0; count of bases not matched to a gene: 7. The CDR3 totals 17 residues. The germline V gene has CDR1 MDHEN and CDR2 SYDVKM. The CDR3 protein is CASSFHRDRSSGNTIYF. In DNA, the CDR3 is TGTGCCAGCAGTTTTCACCGGGACAGGAGCTCTGGAAACACCATATATTTT.

The table lists this clonotype with many counts. V gene TRBV29-1 combines with J gene TRBJ1-1; possible D gene TRBD1, 6 bases. The CDR3 totals 12 residues. Germline values: CDR1 SQVTM, CDR2 ANQGSEA. With 4 bases removed from V and 6 bases from J, the gap between germline ends came to 12 bases. The CDR3 nucleotides are TGCAGCGTTGGTCGGGCAGGGGCTGAAGCTTTCTTT. Its translation: CSVGRAGAEAFF.

The chain carries TRBV19 and TRBJ2-1, with 7 bases aligning to TRBD2. The CDR3 totals 16 residues. V lost 6 bases and J lost 5; bases outside the gene matches: 13. Per germline, CDR1 LNHDA and CDR2 SQIVND (reference sequence). The CDR3 sequence: CASSHIAGERHNEQFF. CDR3 sequence (DNA): TGTGCCAGTAGCCACATAGCGGGCGAGAGGCACAATGAGCAGTTCTTC.

V and J are TRBV12-3 or TRBV12-4 and TRBJ1-5, with D possibly TRBD1 on 5 matching bases. Deletions cut 5 bases from V and 0 bases from J, with 8 bases between. The CDR3 consists of 14 residues. The CDR3 DNA reads TGTGCCAGCAGTCCGACAGATAGCAATCAGCCCCAGCATTTT. Translating gives CASSPTDSNQPQHF.

As to this clonotype: This likely came from a read error, as a far larger clone is one base away. The chain carries TRBV12-3 or TRBV12-4 and TRBJ1-1; D is perhaps TRBD1 (6 bases). The CDR3 loop spans 15 amino acids. Trimming took off 6 bases at V and 0 bases at J, with 14 bases between the two ends. CDR3 nucleotides: TGTGCCAGCAGGCCACCGGGGACACTGAACACTGAAGCTTTCTTT. Translating it yields CASRPPGTLNTEAFF.

This clonotype was recorded many times. The rearrangement uses TRBV28 and TRBJ1-1; D gene uncertain. The CDR3 runs to 13 residues. Trimming pared 2 bases from V and 1 base from J, leaving 5 bases between. CDR1 and CDR2 from the germline V gene are MDHEN and SYDVKM. The CDR3 region has the DNA TGTGCCAGCAGTTTAACCCAGAACACTGAAGCTTTCTTT. Amino acid sequence: CASSLTQNTEAFF.

A note on this clonotype: At one end the junction does not follow the germline gene, possibly because of a read error. The chain is built from TRBV9 and TRBJ1-6; D uncertain. Germline lookup yields CDR1 SGDLS and CDR2 YYNGEE. This CDR3 contains 14 residues. This chain's CDR3 is CAMRFNTNAGKSTF. The CDR3 DNA reads as TGTGCAATGAGATTCAACACCAATGCAGGCAAATCAACCTTT.

This clonotype showed up many times. The chain recombines TRBV12-3 or TRBV12-4 with TRBJ2-2; D is perhaps TRBD1 (5 bases). The CDR3 totals 15 residues. With 3 bases removed from V and 1 base from J, the gap between germline ends came to 9 bases. CDR3 sequence (DNA): TGTGCCAGCAGTTTCTCCACAGGGAACACCGGGGAGCTGTTTTTT. As protein: CASSFSTGNTGELFF.

This clonotype was recorded many times. One end of the junction is discordant with germline, which a read error may explain. This rearrangement joins TRBV3-1 to TRBJ2-2; 12 bases fit TRBD2. CDR1 LGHDT and CDR2 YNNKEL come from the germline V gene (reference sequence). The CDR3 consists of 19 residues. The CDR3, as DNA: TGTGCCAGCAGCCAAGTTGATCGACTAGCGGGAGACATCCCCGGTGAGCTGTTTTTT. This gives the protein CASSQVDRLAGDIPGELFF.

This clonotype came up a few times. V usage is TRBV3-1 and J usage is TRBJ1-3; D remains unclear. This CDR3 comprises 12 residues. The ends were cut back, 6 bases at V and 3 bases at J, with 6 bases in the middle. The germline V gene encodes CDR1 LGHDT and CDR2 YNNKEL (reference sequence). The CDR3 sequence is CASRSGGNTIYF. CDR3 DNA sequence: TGTGCCAGCAGGAGCGGTGGAAACACCATATATTTT.

This clonotype was counted many times. The rearrangement uses TRBV28 and TRBJ2-3, with D perhaps assigned TRBD1 or TRBD2 (5 bases each). CDR3 length: 17 residues. Trimming cost V 6 bases and J 1 base, with 20 bases left between them. CDR1 and CDR2 from the germline V gene are MDHEN and SYDVKM. Written as DNA, the CDR3 is TGTGCCAGCAGCAGAGGGCAGGGATCGGATCGCACAGATACGCAGTATTTT. This gives the protein CASSRGQGSDRTDTQYF.